Listed below are T cell receptor beta chains from one sample, sequenced in a study of Ad26.COV2.S vaccination and SARS-CoV-2 variants. Assay used: immunoSEQ multiplex PCR; TCRdb lists only in-frame clones, some missing. Of fewer than 800,000 clones in the sample, around 92% were seen once. The sequenced sample was peripheral blood, obtained in a trial of Ad26.COV2.S vaccine versus placebo. Every receptor here comes from a person between 18 and 65 years old who received the Ad26.COV2.S COVID-19 vaccine or a placebo. Both conserved end residues are part of each CDR3. The D gene is left open where the match is weak. Size is omitted from some rows. Given values are once, few, many or a class for expanded clones.

NA	TRBJ1-1	NA	TRBV7-2	TGTGCCAGCAGTCTAGAGACCTCTGCAGCTTTCTTT	CASSLETSAAFF
NA	TRBJ2-3	NA	TRBV10-1	TGCGCCAGCAGTGAGTCCCAGCGACCCTACACAGATACGCAGTATTTT	CASSESQRPYTDTQYF
NA	TRBJ2-5	TRBD2	TRBV30	TGTGCCTGGAGTGTAAGCGGGAGGGACCAAGAGACCCAGTACTTC	CAWSVSGRDQETQYF
once	TRBJ1-2	TRBD1	TRBV10-2	TGCGCCAGCAGTAACCCAATAGGGACAGGGGTTGGCTACACCTTC	CASSNPIGTGVGYTF
few	TRBJ1-5	NA	TRBV7-6	TGTGCCAGCAGCTTAATCGGGGGACGGAACAATCAGCCCCAGCATTTT	CASSLIGGRNNQPQHF
NA	TRBJ2-7	NA	TRBV5-1	TGCGCCAGCAGCTTGGCTCCCAGGGTAGGGGTTTACGAGCAGTACTTC	CASSLAPRVGVYEQYF
NA	TRBJ2-2	NA	TRBV7-2	TGTGCCAGCAGCTACCTTGGACAGCACACCGGGGAGCTGTTTTTT	CASSYLGQHTGELFF
NA	TRBJ2-7	TRBD2	TRBV29-1	TGCAGCGTTGGACTAGCGGGAGATAGCGAGCAGTACTTC	CSVGLAGDSEQYF
NA	TRBJ2-5	NA	TRBV5-1	TGCGCCAGCGACCGTAGTGGGATGGGGGAGACCCAGTACTTC	CASDRSGMGETQYF
NA	TRBJ1-2	NA	TRBV10-2	TGCGCCAGCAGTGAGACGGTGAGCTATGGCTACACCTTC	CASSETVSYGYTF
once	TRBJ2-1	NA	TRBV18	TGTGCCAGCTCGCCCCCAGGCTCCTACAATGAGCAGTTCTTC	CASSPPGSYNEQFF
few	TRBJ2-7	NA	TRBV7-9	TGTGCCAGCAGTTATACTATTACCTCCTACGAGCAGTACTTC	CASSYTITSYEQYF
few	TRBJ1-1	TRBD1	TRBV5-5	TGTGCCAGCAGCGGGGGACAGGGGGAGTTTGAAGCTTTCTTT	CASSGGQGEFEAFF
NA	TRBJ1-1	NA	TRBV30	TGTGCCTGGAGTCTAACGGGACTGATTACTGAAGCTTTCTTT	CAWSLTGLITEAFF
NA	TRBJ1-1	NA	TRBV11-2	TGTGCCAGCAGCTTAAATAAGGGTTACTTCGCCGATGAAGCTTTCTTT	CASSLNKGYFADEAFF
once	TRBJ1-5	TRBD1	TRBV7-9	TGTGCCAGCAGCCGGGGACAGAGCAATCAGCCCCAGCATTTT	CASSRGQSNQPQHF
NA	TRBJ1-5	TRBD1	TRBV27	TGTGCCAGCAGTCCAAGAGAAGGGACAGGGGCTAATCAGCCCCAGCATTTT	CASSPREGTGANQPQHF
NA	TRBJ1-4	NA	TRBV19	TGTGCCAGTTCCTCAGGGACTGGGGGGGAGGGGTTGAAAAAACTGTTTTTT	CASSSGTGGEGLKKLFF
NA	TRBJ1-5	TRBD1	TRBV24-1	TGTGCCACCAGTGGAGGGGACAGTCATCAGCCCCAGCATTTT	CATSGGDSHQPQHF
NA	TRBJ2-5	TRBD2	TRBV11-2	TGTGCCAGCAGCCCCCCCGGGACTAGCGGCCAAGAGACCCAGTACTTC	CASSPPGTSGQETQYF
NA	TRBJ2-5	NA	TRBV6-5	TGTGCCAGCAGTTTCCAAGAGACCCAGTACTTC	CASSFQETQYF
NA	TRBJ1-1	NA	TRBV7-2	TGTGCCAGCAGCAACCGGGCGGACTCTGAAGCTTTCTTT	CASSNRADSEAFF
NA	TRBJ2-7	NA	TRBV3-1/TRBV3-2	TGTGCCAGCAGCCAAGGAAGTCTCGCGGTCGAGCAGTACTTC	CASSQGSLAVEQYF
NA	TRBJ1-6	TRBD1	TRBV6-2/TRBV6-3	TGTGCCAGCACCCCGGGACAGGGGGCCTATAATTCACCCCTCCACTTT	CASTPGQGAYNSPLHF
NA	TRBJ1-4	NA	TRBV10-2	TGCGCCAGCACCCCCCGGGAGGGGGAAAAACTGTTTTTT	CASTPREGEKLFF
NA	TRBJ2-7	TRBD1	TRBV18	TGTGCCAGCCGAGAAGGGGGCGGGTACGAGCAGTACTTC	CASREGGGYEQYF
NA	TRBJ1-2	NA	TRBV30	TGTGCCTGGACTCCTCGGGGGTGGGTGGGCTACACCTTC	CAWTPRGWVGYTF
NA	TRBJ1-4	NA	TRBV19	TGTGCCAGTAGTATACAGCTTAATGAAAAACTGTTTTTT	CASSIQLNEKLFF
NA	TRBJ1-3	NA	TRBV5-6	TGTGCCAGCAGCTTGGCCGGGATCTCTGGAAACACCATATATTTT	CASSLAGISGNTIYF
NA	TRBJ2-3	TRBD2	TRBV5-1	TGCGCCAGCAGCTTGGTGGGTAGCGGGACCAGCACAGATACGCAGTATTTT	CASSLVGSGTSTDTQYF
NA	TRBJ2-6	NA	TRBV6-5	TGTGCCAGCAGTTCAACGACGGAGCGGGCCAACGTCCTGACTTTC	CASSSTTERANVLTF
NA	TRBJ2-3	NA	TRBV2	TGTGCCAGCAGTGGGTCCTCAGGGGGGGGTACGCAGTATTTT	CASSGSSGGGTQYF
NA	TRBJ2-7	NA	TRBV19	TGTGCCAGTAGTATAGTAGGGGGGGTCGGGAGCCCCTACGAGCAGTACTTC	CASSIVGGVGSPYEQYF
NA	TRBJ2-7	NA	TRBV7-6	TGTGCCAGCAGCTCGGACGGGCTTGGGGAGCAGTACTTC	CASSSDGLGEQYF
NA	TRBJ1-5	NA	TRBV3-1/TRBV3-2	TGTGCCAGCAGCCAAGAACCGCAGCAGAATCAGCCCCAGCATTTT	CASSQEPQQNQPQHF
NA	TRBJ1-1	NA	TRBV12-3/TRBV12-4	TGTGCCAGCAGGAGGGCCTTTGAAGCTTTCTTT	CASRRAFEAFF
NA	TRBJ2-2	NA	TRBV5-6	TGTGCCAGCAGCTTGGCCGTGAATTATGGCGGGGAGCTGTTTTTT	CASSLAVNYGGELFF
NA	TRBJ2-2	TRBD2	TRBV7-2	TGTGCCAGCAGCCGGCGGCTAGCGGACACCGGGGAGCTGTTTTTT	CASSRRLADTGELFF
NA	TRBJ1-1	TRBD1	TRBV6-5	TGTGCCAGGCCGGGACAGGGAAACACTGAAGCTTTCTTT	CARPGQGNTEAFF
NA	TRBJ2-2	NA	TRBV24-1	TGTGCCACCAGGGCCGGCGGGGAAGGCGGGGAGCTGTTTTTT	CATRAGGEGGELFF
NA	TRBJ2-2	TRBD2	TRBV7-2	TGTGCCAGCAGCTCCGGGGGGGCCTTCGGGGAGCTGTTTTTT	CASSSGGAFGELFF
few	TRBJ2-7	NA	TRBV21-1	TGTGCCAGCAGCAAAGTAGATCCCGGATCTCCGTACGAGCAGTACTTC	CASSKVDPGSPYEQYF
few	TRBJ2-2	TRBD2	TRBV5-4	TGTGCCAGCAGCTTGCGGCTAGCGGGAGCCACCACCGGGGAGCTGTTTTTT	CASSLRLAGATTGELFF
NA	TRBJ1-2	NA	TRBV9	TGTGCCAGCAGCGCGTGGACGGATGGCTACACCTTC	CASSAWTDGYTF
once	TRBJ1-2	TRBD1	TRBV3-1/TRBV3-2	TGTGCCAGCGCAACAGGGGGCTGGGGCTACACCTTC	CASATGGWGYTF
NA	TRBJ2-7	NA	TRBV5-1	TGCGCCAGCAGCTTGGGCCAGCTCTCTAACTACGAGCAGTACTTC	CASSLGQLSNYEQYF
once	TRBJ2-7	NA	TRBV10-2	TGCGCCAGCAGTGTTCGGGGGACCTACGAGCAGTACTTC	CASSVRGTYEQYF
NA	TRBJ1-4	TRBD1	TRBV24-1	TGTGCCACCAGGGGGACAGTCGGTGAAAAACTGTTTTTT	CATRGTVGEKLFF